The 8 T cell receptor beta chains in this list originate from one sample, sequenced in a study of human T cells and chemical hapten exposure (TCRdb year 2021). Library construction relied on RACE. These reads were obtained on a NextSeq 500. In-frame beta chains were kept once TCRdb had trimmed the public reads at Q25 with fastp and called clones with MiXCR. Identical CDR3 proteins give one entry, which carries the most common genes and DNA. For this sample the table gives 42,000 or so distinct CDR3 sequences, of which 3.5% to 4% were detected only once. Of the sample, more than 25% is held by the ten largest clones. Taken with the paper, the label for time point translates to: patch test 1, 2 weeks after DPC sensitization. The sample's treatment or condition label, in plain terms: therapeutic diphenylcyclopropenone sensitization with weekly scalp DPC. Total RNA was extracted from unfractionated whole blood that had been collected in Tempus Blood RNA tubes.

Specimen: whole blood, collected in connection with sensitization to the hapten diphenylcyclopropenone (DPC). These receptors originate from a man in his fifties with alopecia areata. Some clones in this sample may be carry-over from other donors' samples.

This clonotype was picked up many times. The rearrangement joins TRBV29-1 to TRBJ2-7; D ambiguous. The germline CDR1 and CDR2 sequences are SQVTM and ANQGSEA. This CDR3 has 17 amino acids. Trimming removed 8 bases at V and 4 bases at J, with 30 bases between. The CDR3 region has the DNA TGCAGCCCCCACCCGGTCGCAGTAGAATCCAAAAATTACGAGCAGTACTTC. Its protein is CSPHPVAVESKNYEQYF.

This clonotype was counted at least ten times. V is TRBV27 and J is TRBJ1-5; perhaps TRBD1 as D (6 bases). CDR1 and CDR2 (germline): MNHEY, SMNVEV (reference sequence). V lost 6 bases and J lost 9, with 18 bases in between. CDR3 length: 14 amino acids. The CDR3 nucleotides read TGTGCCAGCAGGAAGGGACGGGGGCAGGGGCCCCAGCATTTT. Translated, it gives CASRKGRGQGPQHF.

This clonotype was counted ten times or more. The rearrangement joins TRBV6-2 or TRBV6-3 to TRBJ2-7; D is unclear. The ends were cut back, 7 bases at V and 2 bases at J, with 18 bases in the middle. The CDR3 has 15 residues. The germline V gene encodes CDR1 MNHEY and CDR2 SVGEGT. As DNA, the CDR3 is TGTGCCAGCAAAAGGTCACTGGGCTCCACCTACGAGCAGTACTTC. Its protein is CASKRSLGSTYEQYF.

This clonotype was detected ten times or more. The V gene is TRBV12-3 or TRBV12-4, the J gene TRBJ1-1, with D unresolved. V was trimmed by 6 bases and J by 0 bases, leaving 17 bases between them. CDR3 length: 16 amino acids. The CDR3 nucleotides are TGTGCCAGCAGGCCATCGACATCAGGCATGAACACTGAAGCTTTCTTT. Residues: CASRPSTSGMNTEAFF.

This clonotype was found many times. The chain couples TRBV6-2 or TRBV6-3 to TRBJ2-6; no clear D. CDR3 length: 12 amino acids. Per the germline V gene, CDR1 is MNHEY and CDR2 is SVGEGT. Trimming cost V 6 bases and J 4 bases, with 4 bases left between them. The CDR3 DNA reads as TGTGCCAGCAGACAGGGGGCCAACGTCCTGACTTTC. Translating gives CASRQGANVLTF.

This clonotype was seen only a few times. The J gene is TRBJ2-5, the V gene TRBV5-1, with D tentatively TRBD1 or TRBD2 (5 bases each). This CDR3 is 13 amino acids long. CDR1 is SGHRS and CDR2 is YFSETQ in the germline V gene. Trimming left V 4 bases short and J 5 bases short, with 12 bases between. The CDR3 nucleotides are TGCGCCAGCAGCCCGGGGCAGGTGGAGACCCAGTACTTC. Protein product: CASSPGQVETQYF.

This clonotype was observed a few times. The chain combines TRBV29-1 with TRBJ2-3, with 11 bases that match TRBD2. CDR1 and CDR2 from the germline V gene are SQVTM and ANQGSEA. After removal of 3 bases from V and 2 bases from J, the junction contained 10 bases not matched to a gene. CDR3 size: 17 residues. CDR3 sequence reads: CSVDSSGRAQYTDTQYF. CDR3 bases: TGCAGCGTTGATAGTAGCGGGAGGGCCCAATACACAGATACGCAGTATTTT.

The table lists this clonotype with many counts. V usage is TRBV20-1 and J usage is TRBJ2-7; D is undetermined. The CDR3 extends over 11 amino acids. Germline V gene sequence: CDR1 DFQATT, CDR2 SNEGSKA (reference sequence). V lost 1 base and J 6 bases, leaving 7 bases between the germline ends. In nucleotides, the CDR3 is TGCAGTGCTAGAGTACTCGGCGAGCAGTACTTC. This encodes CSARVLGEQYF.